This T cell receptor beta chain was captured in a study of shared clonotypes between healthy human individuals. TCRdb keeps only in-frame clones here, not all; method: immunoSEQ multiplex PCR. There are about 2.4 million clones in the sample; roughly 93% occur only once, and about 0.38% lies in the top ten. The CDR3 is 15 amino acids. Germline CDR1 and CDR2: LNHNV and YYDKDF (reference sequence). The V end was cut by 5 bases, the J end by 4 bases, with 17 bases between. The source of this sequence is a man aged 18 to 30 in good health. Some clones in this sample may be carry-over from other donors' samples. This sequence joins TRBV15 and TRBJ1-1, with D perhaps matching TRBD1 (5 bases). Sequenced sample: naive CD4+ T cells from PBMCs. The subset denotes: CD45RA+ positively selected. The CDR3 DNA sequence: TGTGCCACCAGCCCGCGCCGGGGGGTAGGCACTGAAGCTTTCTTT. This gives the protein CATSPRRGVGTEAFF.